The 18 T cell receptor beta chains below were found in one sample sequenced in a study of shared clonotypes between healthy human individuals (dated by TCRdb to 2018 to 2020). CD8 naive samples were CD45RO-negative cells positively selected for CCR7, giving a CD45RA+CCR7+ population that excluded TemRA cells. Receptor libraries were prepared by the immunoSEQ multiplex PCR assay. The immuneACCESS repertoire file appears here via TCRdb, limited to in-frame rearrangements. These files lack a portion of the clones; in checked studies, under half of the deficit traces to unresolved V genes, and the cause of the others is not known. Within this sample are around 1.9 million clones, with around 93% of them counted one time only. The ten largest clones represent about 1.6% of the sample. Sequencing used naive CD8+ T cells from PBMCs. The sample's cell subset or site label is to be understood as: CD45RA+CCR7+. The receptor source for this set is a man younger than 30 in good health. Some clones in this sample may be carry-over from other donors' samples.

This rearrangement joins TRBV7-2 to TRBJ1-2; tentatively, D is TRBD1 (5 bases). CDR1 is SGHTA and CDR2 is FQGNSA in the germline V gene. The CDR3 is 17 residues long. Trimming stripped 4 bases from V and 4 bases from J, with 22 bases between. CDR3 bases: TGTGCCAGCAGCTCCAGGACACGCGCACGGGACGGCTATGGCTACACCTTC. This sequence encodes CASSSRTRARDGYGYTF.

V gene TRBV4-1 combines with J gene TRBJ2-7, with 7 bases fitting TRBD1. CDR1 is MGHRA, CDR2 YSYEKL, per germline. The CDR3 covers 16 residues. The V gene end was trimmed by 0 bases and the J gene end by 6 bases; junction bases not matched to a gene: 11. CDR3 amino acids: CASSQDWGEGAPEQYF. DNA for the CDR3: TGCGCCAGCAGCCAAGATTGGGGAGAGGGGGCTCCCGAGCAGTACTTC.

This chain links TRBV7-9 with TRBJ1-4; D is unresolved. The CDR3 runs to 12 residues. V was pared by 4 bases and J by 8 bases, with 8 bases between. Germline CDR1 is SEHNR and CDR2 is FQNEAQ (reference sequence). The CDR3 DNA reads TGTGCCAGCAGCTCGGACGGGGAAAAACTGTTTTTT. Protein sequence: CASSSDGEKLFF. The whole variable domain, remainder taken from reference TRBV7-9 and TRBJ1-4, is DTGVSQNPRHKITKRGQNVTFRCDPISEHNRLYWYRQTLGQGPEFLTYFQNEAQLEKSRLLSDRFSAERPKGSFSTLEIQRTEQGDSAMYLCASSSDGEKLFFGSGTQLSVL.

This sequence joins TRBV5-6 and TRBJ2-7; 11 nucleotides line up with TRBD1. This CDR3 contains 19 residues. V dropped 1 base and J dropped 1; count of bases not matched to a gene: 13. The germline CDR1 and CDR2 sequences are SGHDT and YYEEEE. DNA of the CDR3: TGTGCCAGCAGCTTGCCAATCGATCCCCGGGACAGGGGGTCCTACGAGCAGTACTTC. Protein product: CASSLPIDPRDRGSYEQYF.

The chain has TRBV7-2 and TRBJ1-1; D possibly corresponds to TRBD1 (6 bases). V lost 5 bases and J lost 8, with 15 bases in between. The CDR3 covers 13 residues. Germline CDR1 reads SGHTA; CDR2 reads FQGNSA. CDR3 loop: CASSLGQPWEAFF. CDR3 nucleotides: TGTGCCAGCAGCCTAGGACAGCCCTGGGAAGCTTTCTTT.

The CDR3 loop reads CASSFVGEKTQYF. The CDR3 DNA reads TGTGCCAGCAGCTTTGTCGGAGAGAAGACCCAGTACTTC. The chain joins TRBV5-8 to TRBJ2-5; unclear D gene. CDR3 length: 13 residues. Looked up from germline, CDR1 is SGHTS and CDR2 is YDEGEE. Trimming left V 2 bases short and J 6 bases short, with 11 bases between.

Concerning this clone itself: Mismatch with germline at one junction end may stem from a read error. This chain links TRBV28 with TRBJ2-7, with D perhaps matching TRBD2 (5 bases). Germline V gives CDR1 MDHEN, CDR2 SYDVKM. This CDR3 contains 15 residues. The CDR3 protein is CATSLYRGGSYEQYF. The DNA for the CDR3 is TGTGCCACCAGTTTATATCGGGGTGGGTCCTACGAGCAGTACTTC. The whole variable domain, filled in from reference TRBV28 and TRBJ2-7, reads DVKVTQSSRYLVKRTGEKVFLECVQDMDHENMFWYRQDPGLGLRLIYFSYDVKMKEKGDIPEGYSVSREKKERFSLILESASTNQTSMYLCATSLYRGGSYEQYFGPGTRLTVT.

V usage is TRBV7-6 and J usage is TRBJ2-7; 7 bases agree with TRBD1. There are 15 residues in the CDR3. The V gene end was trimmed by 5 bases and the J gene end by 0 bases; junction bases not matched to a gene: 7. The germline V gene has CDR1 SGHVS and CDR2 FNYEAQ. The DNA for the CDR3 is TGTGCCAGCAGCCCTAGGACAGGTACCTCCTACGAGCAGTACTTC. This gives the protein CASSPRTGTSYEQYF.

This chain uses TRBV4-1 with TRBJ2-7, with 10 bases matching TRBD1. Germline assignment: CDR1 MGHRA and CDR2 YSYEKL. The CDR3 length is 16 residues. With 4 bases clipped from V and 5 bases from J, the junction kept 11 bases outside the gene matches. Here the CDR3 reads CASSPRVGDRGHEQYF. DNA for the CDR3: TGCGCCAGCAGCCCCCGAGTGGGGGACAGGGGCCACGAGCAGTACTTC.

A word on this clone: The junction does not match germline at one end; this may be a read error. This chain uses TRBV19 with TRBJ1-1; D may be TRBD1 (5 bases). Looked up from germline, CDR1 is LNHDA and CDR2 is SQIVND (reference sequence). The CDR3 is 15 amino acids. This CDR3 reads CASSRDERTHPEAFF. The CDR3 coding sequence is TGTGCCAGTAGTAGGGACGAACGGACACATCCTGAGGCTTTCTTT.

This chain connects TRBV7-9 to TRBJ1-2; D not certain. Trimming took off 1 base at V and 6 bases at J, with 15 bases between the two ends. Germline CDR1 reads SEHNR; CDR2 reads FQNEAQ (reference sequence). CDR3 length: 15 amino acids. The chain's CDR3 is CASSLVDTGFDGYTF. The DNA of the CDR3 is TGTGCCAGCAGCTTAGTAGATACGGGTTTCGATGGCTACACCTTC.

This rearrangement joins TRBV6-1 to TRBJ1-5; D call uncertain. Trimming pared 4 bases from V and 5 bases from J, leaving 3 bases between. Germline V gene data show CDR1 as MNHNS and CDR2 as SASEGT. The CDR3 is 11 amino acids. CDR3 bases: TGTGCCAGCAGTGTGGATCAGCCCCAGCATTTT. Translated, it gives CASSVDQPQHF.

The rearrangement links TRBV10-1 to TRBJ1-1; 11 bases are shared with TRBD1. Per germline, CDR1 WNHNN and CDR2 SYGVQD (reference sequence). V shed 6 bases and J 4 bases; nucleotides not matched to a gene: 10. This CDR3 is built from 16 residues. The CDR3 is CASSRDRGTMSTEAFF. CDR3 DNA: TGCGCCAGCAGCCGGGACAGGGGGACGATGAGCACTGAAGCTTTCTTT.

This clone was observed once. CDR3 DNA: TGTGCCAGCAGTGAATCCGAATCGGGCTATGGCTACACCTTC. It yields the protein CASSESESGYGYTF. The rearrangement joins TRBV2 to TRBJ1-2; no definite D call. The CDR3 loop spans 14 amino acids. Trimming stripped 2 bases from V and 4 bases from J, with 11 bases between. Germline CDR1 is SNHLY and CDR2 is FYNNEI.

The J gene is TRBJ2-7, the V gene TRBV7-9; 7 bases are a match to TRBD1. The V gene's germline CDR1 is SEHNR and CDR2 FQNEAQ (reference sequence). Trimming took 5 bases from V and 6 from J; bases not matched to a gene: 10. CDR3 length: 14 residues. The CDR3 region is CASSPPGQLLEQYF. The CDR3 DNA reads TGTGCCAGCAGCCCGCCGGGACAGTTACTCGAGCAGTACTTC.

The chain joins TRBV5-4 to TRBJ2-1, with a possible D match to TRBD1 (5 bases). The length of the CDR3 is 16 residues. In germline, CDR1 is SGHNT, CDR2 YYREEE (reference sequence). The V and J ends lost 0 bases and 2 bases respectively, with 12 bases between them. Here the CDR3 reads CASSLGAGFPYNEQFF. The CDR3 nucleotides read TGTGCCAGCAGCTTGGGGGCAGGGTTCCCCTACAATGAGCAGTTCTTC.

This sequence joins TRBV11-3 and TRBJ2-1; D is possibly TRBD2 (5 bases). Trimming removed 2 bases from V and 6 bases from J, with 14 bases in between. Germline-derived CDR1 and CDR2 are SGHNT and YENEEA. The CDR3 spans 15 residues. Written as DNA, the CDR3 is TGTGCCAGCAGCTTAAAACCGGGATTAGGCAATGAGCAGTTCTTC. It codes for CASSLKPGLGNEQFF.

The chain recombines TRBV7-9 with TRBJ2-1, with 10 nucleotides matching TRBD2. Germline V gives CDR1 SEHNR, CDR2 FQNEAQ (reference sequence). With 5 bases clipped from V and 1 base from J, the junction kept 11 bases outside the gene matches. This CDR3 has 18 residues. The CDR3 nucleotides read TGTGCCAGCAGCCGGACCACTGGACTAGCGGAATCCTACAATGAGCAGTTCTTC. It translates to CASSRTTGLAESYNEQFF.